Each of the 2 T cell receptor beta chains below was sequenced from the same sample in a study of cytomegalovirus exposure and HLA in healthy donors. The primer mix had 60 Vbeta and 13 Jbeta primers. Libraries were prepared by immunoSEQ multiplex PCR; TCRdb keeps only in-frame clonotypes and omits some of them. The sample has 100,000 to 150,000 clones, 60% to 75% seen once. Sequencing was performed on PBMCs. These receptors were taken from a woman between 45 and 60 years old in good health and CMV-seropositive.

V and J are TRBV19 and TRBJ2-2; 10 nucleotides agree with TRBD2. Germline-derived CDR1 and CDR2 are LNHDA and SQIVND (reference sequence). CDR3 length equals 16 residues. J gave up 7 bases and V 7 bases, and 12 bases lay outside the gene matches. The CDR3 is CASKERGGLYGGELFF. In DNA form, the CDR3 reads TGTGCCAGTAAGGAGCGGGGGGGCCTCTATGGCGGGGAGCTGTTTTTT.

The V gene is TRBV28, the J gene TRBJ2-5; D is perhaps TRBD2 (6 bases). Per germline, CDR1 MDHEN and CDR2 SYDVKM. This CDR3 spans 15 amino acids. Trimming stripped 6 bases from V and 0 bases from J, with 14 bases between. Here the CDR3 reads CASRAPGLHQETQYF. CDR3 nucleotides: TGTGCCAGCAGGGCTCCGGGACTTCACCAAGAGACCCAGTACTTC.